This T cell receptor (beta chain) was recovered during a study of cytomegalovirus exposure and HLA in healthy donors. Study-level background: Approximately 85 million unique TCRs from HLA-typed donors were held in an early release of data.

PCR was performed using 60 Vbeta and 13 Jbeta primers. Using immunoSEQ multiplex PCR, the repertoire was profiled, and TCRdb retains in-frame clones only, with some absent. The sample consists of some 110,000 clones, about four fifths of them appearing once. Germline V gene data show CDR1 as SGHTA and CDR2 as FQGTGA. Trimming stripped 1 base from V and 1 base from J, with 12 bases between. CDR3 length: 16 amino acids. This clone appeared a few times. No antigen is known for it. Findings of the study overall: The authors enumerated 150 to 200 TCR beta chains as linked to cytomegalovirus.

The specimen sequenced was PBMCs. This clonotype was obtained from a young woman in good health and CMV-seropositive. The genes are TRBV7-3 and TRBJ2-3; the D gene is possibly TRBD2 (6 bases). The CDR3 loop reads CASSLSLASGTDTQYF. CDR3 bases: TGTGCCAGCAGCTTAAGTTTAGCTAGCGGCACAGATACGCAGTATTTT.